This TCR beta chain appears in the sequencing data of a study of T cells in Graves' hyperthyroidism and ophthalmopathy. About the research overall: Specimen type is peripheral blood, collected at initial diagnosis prior to any treatment. Study results and limitations: Onset of ophthalmopathy came a median 6.5 months after the model predicted it. Ophthalmopathy and stable hyperthyroidism were told apart by a 13 V-J model.

To note about this clonotype: Its matching antigen is unknown.

Using RNA transcripts as the source, TCR beta CDR3 regions were amplified. The HTBI primer set was used in a first-round RT-PCR of the TCR CDR3. TCRdb analysed the multiplex PCR reads with MiXCR anew, one entry per CDR3 protein. The sample has about 480,000 distinct CDR3 sequences; about 15% are singletons. Source material for PBMCs was 10 ml fresh peripheral blood. CDR1 is SGHNT and CDR2 is YYREEE in the germline V gene (reference sequence). This CDR3 region has 14 residues. The junction had 11 bases not matched to a gene; V was cut back by 5 bases and J by 7 bases. The sequencing input was blood. This sequence originates from a woman between 18 and 30 years old with Graves' hyperthyroidism. V is TRBV5-4 and J is TRBJ1-1; 7 bases line up with TRBD1. CDR3 loop: CASSYQGGRLEAFF. CDR3 coding DNA: TGTGCCAGCAGTTACCAGGGGGGACGTCTTGAAGCTTTCTTT.